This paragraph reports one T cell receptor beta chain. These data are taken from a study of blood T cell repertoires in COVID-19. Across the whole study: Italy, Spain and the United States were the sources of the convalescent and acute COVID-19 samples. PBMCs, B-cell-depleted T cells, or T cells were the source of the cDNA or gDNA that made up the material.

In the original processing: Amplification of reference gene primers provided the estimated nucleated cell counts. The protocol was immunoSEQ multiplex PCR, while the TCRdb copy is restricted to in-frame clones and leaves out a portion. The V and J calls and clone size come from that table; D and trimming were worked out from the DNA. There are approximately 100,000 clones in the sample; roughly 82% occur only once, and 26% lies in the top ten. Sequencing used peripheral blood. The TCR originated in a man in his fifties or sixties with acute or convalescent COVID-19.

CDR3 protein: CASSPPPGVRSYEQYF. The CDR3 DNA is TGTGCCAGCAGCCCCCCTCCGGGGGTAAGGTCCTACGAGCAGTACTTC. J is TRBJ2-7 and V is TRBV5-5; TRBD2 is a possible D gene (6 bases). CDR1 and CDR2 from the germline V gene are SGHKS and YYEKEE (reference sequence). CDR3 length: 16 amino acids. Trimming stripped 4 bases from V and 1 base from J, with 18 bases between.